This TCR beta chain originates from a study of monozygotic twins with inflammatory bowel disease. Via template switching, UMIs carrying a 6-nucleotide sample barcode were introduced. TCRdb reprocessed the 5' RACE reads, keeping one entry per CDR3 protein, no DNA. The sample includes 150,000 to 200,000 distinct CDR3 sequences. This CDR3 spans 15 amino acids. Germline lookup yields CDR1 LGHNA and CDR2 YNFKEQ. The rearrangement uses TRBV4-2 and TRBJ2-5. Material: blood. The TCR comes from a human donor with ulcerative colitis or Crohn's disease, or a healthy co-twin of an affected twin (not recorded which). Here the CDR3 reads CASSQGLGYQETQYF.